These 16 T cell receptor beta chains were all obtained from the same sample, sequenced in a study of breast tumors, draining lymph nodes, adjacent tissues. TCRdb independently ran MiXCR on the multiplex PCR reads; one entry per CDR3 protein. The sample consists of fewer than 200,000 distinct CDR3 sequences, roughly a third of them appearing once. Samples came from axillary lymph nodes draining the breast cancer. Sequenced: axillary lymph node tissue. The receptors derive from a female donor with breast cancer. Some clones in this sample may be carry-over from other donors' samples.

The chain is built from TRBV12-3 or TRBV12-4 and TRBJ1-1; D is ambiguous. The CDR3 length is 12 residues. Trimming removed 3 bases at V and 1 base at J, with 3 bases between. This chain's CDR3 is CASSFQNTEAFF. CDR3 DNA: TGTGCCAGCAGTTTTCAGAACACTGAAGCTTTCTTT.

This clonotype was recorded at least ten times. The chain employs TRBV6-2 or TRBV6-3 and TRBJ2-7; 8 bases fit TRBD1. In germline, CDR1 is MNHEY, CDR2 SVGEGT. This CDR3 region has 14 residues. Trimming removed 6 bases from V and 5 bases from J; junction bases left unmatched: 9. CDR3 DNA: TGTGCCAGCAGAGTGGACAGGGCCCCCAACGAGCAGTACTTC. Its protein is CASRVDRAPNEQYF.

Details on this clonotype: The junction shows a germline mismatch at one end, possibly a read error. The rearrangement uses TRBV7-3 and TRBJ1-2, with TRBD1 matching over 8 bases. The CDR3 runs to 15 residues. Germline V lookup: CDR1 SGHTA, CDR2 FQGTGA. The CDR3: CASSSDRVVGDGYPF. DNA of the CDR3: TGTGCCAGCAGCTCGGACAGGGTAGTGGGGGATGGCTACCCCTTC.

Many counts were recorded for this clonotype. The V call is TRBV3-1, the J call TRBJ2-5; D unclear. The CDR3 extends over 15 amino acids. V dropped 1 base and J dropped 2 bases, with 11 bases sitting between them. Germline CDR1 and CDR2: LGHDT and YNNKEL (reference sequence). The CDR3 region has the DNA TGTGCCAGCAGCCAAGGCTCTCCTGGGCAAGAGACCCAGTACTTC. Translating it yields CASSQGSPGQETQYF.

This clonotype was detected ten times or more. The CDR3 is CASSVGLQAHNEQFF. The CDR3 coding sequence is TGTGCCAGCAGCGTAGGACTCCAGGCCCACAATGAGCAGTTCTTC. The rearrangement joins TRBV9 to TRBJ2-1, with no clear D. The CDR3 runs to 15 residues. The V and J ends lost 0 bases and 5 bases respectively, with 12 bases between them. CDR1 is SGDLS and CDR2 is YYNGEE in the germline V gene.

This clonotype showed up many times. The chain carries TRBV4-2 and TRBJ2-1, with 12 bases that match TRBD2. Germline CDR1 is LGHNA and CDR2 is YNFKEQ. This CDR3 is built from 16 residues. J was trimmed by 7 bases and V by 3 bases; bases with no gene match: 7. This CDR3 reads CASSQAGLAGNNEQFF. In DNA form, the CDR3 reads TGTGCCAGCAGCCAGGCCGGACTAGCGGGAAATAATGAGCAGTTCTTC.

The J gene is TRBJ2-7, the V gene TRBV6-5; weak D call: TRBD2 (5 bases). CDR3 length: 14 residues. CDR1 and CDR2 from the germline V gene are MNHEY and SVGAGI. The V end lost 0 bases, the J end lost 0 bases, and 6 bases lay between the germline ends. The CDR3 protein is CASSYSRASYEQYF. CDR3 bases: TGTGCCAGCAGTTACTCGCGGGCCTCCTACGAGCAGTACTTC.

As for this clonotype: A much larger clonotype is one base distant, so this may be a read error. V gene TRBV20-1 combines with J gene TRBJ2-7; D remains ambiguous. This CDR3 has 14 residues. Germline-derived CDR1 and CDR2 are DFQATT and SNEGSKA (reference sequence). Written as DNA, the CDR3 is TGCAGTGCCTCCCTGGGCTCCATCTCCTCCGAGCAGTACTTC. Translated, it gives CSASLGSISSEQYF.

This clonotype was found many times. J is TRBJ2-1 and V is TRBV5-4, with 14 positions matching TRBD2. Germline trimming cut 3 bases from V and 4 bases from J; bases unmatched to any gene: 6. The CDR3 consists of 17 residues. Per the germline V gene, CDR1 is SGHNT and CDR2 is YYREEE (reference sequence). CDR3 DNA: TGTGCCAGCAGCTCCAGACTAGCGGGGGGGTCGTACAATGAGCAGTTCTTC. Its translation: CASSSRLAGGSYNEQFF. The complete variable domain, with remaining parts taken from reference TRBV5-4 and TRBJ2-1, reads ETGVTQSPTHLIKTRGQQVTLRCSSQSGHNTVSWYQQALGQGPQFIFQYYREEENGRGNFPPRFSGLQFPNYSSELNVNALELDDSALYLCASSSRLAGGSYNEQFFGPGTRLTVL.

This clonotype was seen more than once but under ten times. A much larger clone lies one base from this, so it may be a read error. Since no conserved phenylalanine or tryptophan closes the CDR3, a read error is the likely cause. This chain connects TRBV7-2 to TRBJ2-5, with D possibly called TRBD1 or TRBD2 (5 bases each). The V and J ends lost 5 bases and 2 bases respectively, with 12 bases between them. In germline, CDR1 is SGHTA, CDR2 FQGNSA. This CDR3 is built from 14 residues. The DNA for the CDR3 is TGTGCCAGCAGCCCCTACGGGGCACAAGAGACCCAGTACCTC. Translation: CASSPYGAQETQYL.

This clonotype showed up just a few times. The chain employs TRBV27 and TRBJ2-7; the D call may be TRBD1 or TRBD2 (5 bases each). The germline gives CDR1 MNHEY, CDR2 SMNVEV (reference sequence). Trimming pared 0 bases from V and 6 bases from J, leaving 12 bases between. This CDR3 has 14 amino acids. The CDR3 loop reads CASSLSGDGFEQYF. CDR3 sequence (DNA): TGTGCCAGCAGTTTATCGGGGGATGGGTTCGAGCAGTACTTC.

This clonotype was observed a few times. The CDR3: CAWSWARGAFF. The CDR3 bases are TGTGCCTGGAGTTGGGCTCGAGGAGCTTTCTTT. This chain connects TRBV30 to TRBJ1-1; no clear D. Germline assignment: CDR1 GTSNPN and CDR2 SVGIG (reference sequence). The V gene lost 2 bases and the J gene lost 10 bases, with 11 bases spanning the gap. CDR3 length: 11 residues.

This clonotype was detected many times. This rearrangement joins TRBV5-8 to TRBJ2-7, with TRBD2 matching over 10 bases. Germline lookup yields CDR1 SGHTS and CDR2 YDEGEE. The length of the CDR3 is 15 residues. V was pared by 4 bases and J by 3 bases, with 7 bases of the junction left unmatched. CDR3 in DNA: TGTGCCAGCAGCCCGGGGACTAGCGAAATCTACGAGCAGTACTTC. It encodes CASSPGTSEIYEQYF. The full variable domain, completed using reference TRBV5-8 and TRBJ2-7, is EAGVTQSPTHLIKTRGQQATLRCSPISGHTSVYWYQQALGLGLQFLLWYDEGEERNRGNFPPRFSGRQFPNYSSELNVNALELEDSALYLCASSPGTSEIYEQYFGPGTRLTVT.

At least ten counts were recorded for this clonotype. The chain uses TRBV25-1 and TRBJ2-1; D remains unclear. There are 13 residues in the CDR3. Germline V lookup: CDR1 MGHDK, CDR2 SYGVNS. V was cut by 3 bases and J by 6 bases, with 9 bases left in between. The DNA of the CDR3 is TGTGCCAGCAGTGATCAGTTTTTCAATGAGCAGTTCTTC. Residues: CASSDQFFNEQFF.

A note on this clonotype: One junction end disagrees with the germline gene, perhaps due to a read error. The chain combines TRBV11-3 with TRBJ1-3, with D uncertain. The germline V gene has CDR1 SGHNT and CDR2 YENEEA. The CDR3 consists of 10 residues. The CDR3 here is CASSLEPSLF. The DNA of the CDR3 is TGTGCCAGCAGCTTAGAGCCTAGTTTGTTT.

This clonotype was counted only a few times. A read error may produce the germline difference seen at one junction end. The CDR3 DNA is TGTGCCAGCAGTCACTCGATTAGACGCAGCTCCTACGAGCAGTACTTC. Amino acids: CASSHSIRRSSYEQYF. The rearrangement uses TRBV6-5 and TRBJ2-7; no firm D call. Germline V lookup: CDR1 MNHEY, CDR2 SVGAGI. The CDR3 contains 16 residues.